These 6 T cell receptor beta chains came from one sample sequenced in a study of blood T cell repertoires in COVID-19. Here immunoSEQ multiplex PCR was the method, and the copy in TCRdb shows in-frame clones only, minus some. The table lists about 220,000 clones, more than 65% of them singletons. Sequencing was performed on peripheral blood. Source of these receptors: a woman aged 60-75 years with acute or convalescent COVID-19.

The chain uses TRBV5-6 and TRBJ1-2; D call uncertain. The CDR3 contains 13 residues. V was pared by 1 base and J by 3 bases, with 7 bases between. CDR1 is SGHDT, CDR2 YYEEEE, per germline. CDR3 protein: CASSLTADYGYTF. CDR3 nucleotides: TGTGCCAGCAGCTTGACAGCCGACTATGGCTACACCTTC.

The chain is built from TRBV21-1 and TRBJ1-1. TRBV21-1 is a recognized pseudogene. This CDR3 comprises 13 residues. The CDR3 DNA reads TGTGCCAGCAGCCGAAAGCACGGGTCGTTTGCTTTCTTT. It yields the protein CASSRKHGSFAFF.

The chain joins TRBV18 to TRBJ1-1, with a weak D call TRBD1 (6 bases). Trimming left V 6 bases short and J 1 base short, with 9 bases between. CDR1 is KGHSH and CDR2 is LQKENI in the germline V gene. The CDR3 contains 13 residues. CDR3 sequence: CASSLDRNTEAFF. The CDR3 coding sequence is TGTGCCAGCTCCCTGGACAGGAACACTGAAGCTTTCTTT.

This chain links TRBV24-1 with TRBJ2-5; D unclear. The germline V gene encodes CDR1 KGHDR and CDR2 SFDVKD. Trimming took off 5 bases at V and 5 bases at J, with 14 bases between the two ends. The CDR3 extends over 14 amino acids. CDR3: CATSGPGSGETQYF. CDR3 coding DNA: TGTGCCACCAGTGGGCCAGGTTCTGGGGAGACCCAGTACTTC.

The J gene is TRBJ2-2, the V gene TRBV6-2 or TRBV6-3; tentatively, D is TRBD2 (6 bases). Trimming took off 2 bases at V and 0 bases at J, with 13 bases between the two ends. The V gene's germline CDR1 is MNHEY and CDR2 SVGEGT. The CDR3 length is 17 residues. The CDR3 nucleotides are TGTGCCAGCAGTTACGGTTGGGGAGGAGCGAACACCGGGGAGCTGTTTTTT. This encodes CASSYGWGGANTGELFF.

This sequence joins TRBV4-1 and TRBJ1-1; maybe TRBD1 (5 bases). Germline V lookup: CDR1 MGHRA, CDR2 YSYEKL. The V end was cut by 4 bases, the J end by 2 bases, with 17 bases between. This CDR3 comprises 16 residues. The CDR3 DNA reads TGCGCCAGCAGCCCAGAGGTACGGGGGGTCAACACTGAAGCTTTCTTT. It is translated as CASSPEVRGVNTEAFF.